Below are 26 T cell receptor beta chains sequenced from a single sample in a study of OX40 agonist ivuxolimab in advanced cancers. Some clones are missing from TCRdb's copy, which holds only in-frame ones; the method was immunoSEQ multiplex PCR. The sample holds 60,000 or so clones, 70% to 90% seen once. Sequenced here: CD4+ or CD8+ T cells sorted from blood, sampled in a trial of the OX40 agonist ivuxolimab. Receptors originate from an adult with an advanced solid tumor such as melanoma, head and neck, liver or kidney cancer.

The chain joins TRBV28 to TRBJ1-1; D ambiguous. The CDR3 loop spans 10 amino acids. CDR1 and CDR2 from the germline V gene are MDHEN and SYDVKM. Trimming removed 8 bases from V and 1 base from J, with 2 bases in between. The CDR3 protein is CASGNTEAFF. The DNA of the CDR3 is TGTGCCAGCGGGAACACTGAAGCTTTCTTT.

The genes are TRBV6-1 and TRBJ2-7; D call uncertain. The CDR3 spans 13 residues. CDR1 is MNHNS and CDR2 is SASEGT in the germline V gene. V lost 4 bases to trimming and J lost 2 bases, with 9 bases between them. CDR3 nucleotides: TGTGCCAGCAGTGTTAACAGAGCCTACGAGCAGTACTTC. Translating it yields CASSVNRAYEQYF.

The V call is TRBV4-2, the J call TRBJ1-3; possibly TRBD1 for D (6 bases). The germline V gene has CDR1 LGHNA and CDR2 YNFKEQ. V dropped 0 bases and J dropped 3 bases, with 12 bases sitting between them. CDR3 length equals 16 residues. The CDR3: CASSQEGQFNGNTIYF. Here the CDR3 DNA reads TGTGCCAGCAGCCAAGAAGGACAGTTCAATGGAAACACCATATATTTT.

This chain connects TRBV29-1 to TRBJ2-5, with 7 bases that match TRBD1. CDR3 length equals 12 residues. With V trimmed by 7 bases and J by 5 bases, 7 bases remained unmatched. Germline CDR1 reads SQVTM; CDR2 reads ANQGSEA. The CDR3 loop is CSGRTGGETQYF. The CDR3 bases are TGCAGCGGTAGGACAGGAGGTGAGACCCAGTACTTC.

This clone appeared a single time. The CDR3 bases are TGTGCCACCAGCGGGGGCGGGCGGGAGGCCTACAATGAGCAGTTCTTC. As protein: CATSGGGREAYNEQFF. The V gene is TRBV15, the J gene TRBJ2-1; 8 bases align to TRBD2. In germline, CDR1 is LNHNV, CDR2 YYDKDF (reference sequence). The CDR3 is 16 residues long. V was pared by 5 bases and J by 2 bases, with 8 bases of the junction left unmatched.

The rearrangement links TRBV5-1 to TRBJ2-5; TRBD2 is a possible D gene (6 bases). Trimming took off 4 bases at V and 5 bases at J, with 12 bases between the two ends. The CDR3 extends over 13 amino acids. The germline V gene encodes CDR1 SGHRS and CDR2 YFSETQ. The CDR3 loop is CASSGRAGETQYF. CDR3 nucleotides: TGCGCCAGCAGCGGCAGGGCGGGGGAGACCCAGTACTTC.

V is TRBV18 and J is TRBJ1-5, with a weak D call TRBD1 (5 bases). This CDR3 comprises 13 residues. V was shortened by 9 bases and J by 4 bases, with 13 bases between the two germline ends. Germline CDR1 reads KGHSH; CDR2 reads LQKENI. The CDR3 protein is CASADSLNQPQHF. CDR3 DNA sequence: TGTGCCAGTGCCGACAGCCTAAATCAGCCCCAGCATTTT.

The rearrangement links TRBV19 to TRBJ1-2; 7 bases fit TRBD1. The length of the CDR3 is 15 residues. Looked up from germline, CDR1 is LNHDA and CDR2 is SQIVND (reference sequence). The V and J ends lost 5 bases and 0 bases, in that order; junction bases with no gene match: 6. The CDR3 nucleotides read TGTGCCAGTAGTCGGGCGACAGGGTCTAACTATGGCTACACCTTC. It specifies CASSRATGSNYGYTF.

CDR3 nucleotides: TGCGCCAGCAAAACAGGGGGCACAGATACGCAGTATTTT. Protein sequence: CASKTGGTDTQYF. The rearrangement uses TRBV5-1 and TRBJ2-3; 7 bases agree with TRBD1. CDR3 length: 13 amino acids. V shed 6 bases and J 1 base; nucleotides not matched to a gene: 2. Germline V lookup: CDR1 SGHRS, CDR2 YFSETQ.

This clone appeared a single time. The CDR3 loop is CASKAGLASYNEQFF. The CDR3 nucleotides read TGTGCCAGTAAGGCTGGACTAGCGAGCTACAATGAGCAGTTCTTC. The chain has TRBV19 and TRBJ2-1, with 9 bases identical to TRBD2. The CDR3 totals 15 residues. The V gene's germline CDR1 is LNHDA and CDR2 SQIVND (reference sequence). The V segment lost 7 bases and the J segment 3 bases; nucleotides outside the gene matches: 7.

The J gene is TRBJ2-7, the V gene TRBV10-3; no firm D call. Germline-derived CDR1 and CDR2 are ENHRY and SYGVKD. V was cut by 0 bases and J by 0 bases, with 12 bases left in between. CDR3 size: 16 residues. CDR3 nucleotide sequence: TGTGCCATCAGTGAGTCGGGTAGCCTCTACTCCTACGAGCAGTACTTC. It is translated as CAISESGSLYSYEQYF.

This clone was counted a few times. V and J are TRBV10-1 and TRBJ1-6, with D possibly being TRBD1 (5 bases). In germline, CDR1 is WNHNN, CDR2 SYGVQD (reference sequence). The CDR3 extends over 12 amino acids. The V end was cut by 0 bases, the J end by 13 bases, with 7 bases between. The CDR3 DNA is TGCGCCAGCAGTGAGTCCCAGGGTCCCCTCCACTTT. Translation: CASSESQGPLHF.

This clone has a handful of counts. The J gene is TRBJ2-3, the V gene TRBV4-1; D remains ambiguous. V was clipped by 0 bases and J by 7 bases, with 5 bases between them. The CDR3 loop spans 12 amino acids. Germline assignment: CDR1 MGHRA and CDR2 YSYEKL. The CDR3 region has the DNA TGCGCCAGCAGCCAAGATCGCTATACGCAGTATTTT. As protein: CASSQDRYTQYF.

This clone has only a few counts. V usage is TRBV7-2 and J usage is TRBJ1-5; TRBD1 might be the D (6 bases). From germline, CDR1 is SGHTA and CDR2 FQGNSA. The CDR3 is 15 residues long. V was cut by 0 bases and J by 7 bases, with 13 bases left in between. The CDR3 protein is CASSLADSSFQPQHF. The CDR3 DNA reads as TGTGCCAGCAGCTTAGCGGACAGTTCTTTCCAGCCCCAGCATTTT.

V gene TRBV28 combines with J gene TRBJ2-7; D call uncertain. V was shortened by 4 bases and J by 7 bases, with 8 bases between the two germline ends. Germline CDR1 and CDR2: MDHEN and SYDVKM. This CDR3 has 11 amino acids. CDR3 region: CASSSVGEQYF. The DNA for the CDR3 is TGTGCCAGCAGTTCGGTAGGGGAGCAGTACTTC.

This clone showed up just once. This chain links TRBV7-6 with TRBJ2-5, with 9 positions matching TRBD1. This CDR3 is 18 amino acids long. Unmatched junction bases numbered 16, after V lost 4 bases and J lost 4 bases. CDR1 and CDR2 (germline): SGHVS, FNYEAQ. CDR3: CASSSSPGTGSRAETQYF. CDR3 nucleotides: TGTGCCAGCAGCTCCAGTCCCGGGACAGGGTCGAGGGCAGAGACCCAGTACTTC.

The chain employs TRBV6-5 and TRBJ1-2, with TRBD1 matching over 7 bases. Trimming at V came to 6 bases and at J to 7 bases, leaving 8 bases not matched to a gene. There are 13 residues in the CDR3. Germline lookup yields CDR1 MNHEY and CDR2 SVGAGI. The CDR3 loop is CASSSGQRSGYTF. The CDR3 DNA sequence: TGTGCCAGCAGCTCGGGACAGAGAAGTGGCTACACCTTC.

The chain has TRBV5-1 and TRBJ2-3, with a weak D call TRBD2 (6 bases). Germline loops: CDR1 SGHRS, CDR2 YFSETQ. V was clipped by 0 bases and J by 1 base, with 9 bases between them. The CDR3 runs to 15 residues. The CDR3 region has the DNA TGCGCCAGCAGCTTGGACCCTAGCGGCACAGATACGCAGTATTTT. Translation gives CASSLDPSGTDTQYF.

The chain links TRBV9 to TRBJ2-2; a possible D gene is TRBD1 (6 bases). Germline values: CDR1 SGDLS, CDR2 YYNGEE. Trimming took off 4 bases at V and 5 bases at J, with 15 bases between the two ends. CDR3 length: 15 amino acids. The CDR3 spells CASSPRVGATGELFF. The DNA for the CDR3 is TGTGCCAGCAGCCCCCGTGTGGGGGCTACCGGGGAGCTGTTTTTT.

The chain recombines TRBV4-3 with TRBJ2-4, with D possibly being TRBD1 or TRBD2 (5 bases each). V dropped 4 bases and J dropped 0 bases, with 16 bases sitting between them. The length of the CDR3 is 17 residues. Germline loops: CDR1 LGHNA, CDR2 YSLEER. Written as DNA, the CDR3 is TGCGCCAGCAGCCCGGGACCCCGAAGGGTAGCCAAAAACATTCAGTACTTC. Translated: CASSPGPRRVAKNIQYF.

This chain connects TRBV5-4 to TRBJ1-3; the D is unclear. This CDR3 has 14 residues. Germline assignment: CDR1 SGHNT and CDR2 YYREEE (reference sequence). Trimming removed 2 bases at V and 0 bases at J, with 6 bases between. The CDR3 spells CASSLEFSGNTIYF. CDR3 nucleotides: TGTGCCAGCAGCTTAGAATTCTCTGGAAACACCATATATTTT.

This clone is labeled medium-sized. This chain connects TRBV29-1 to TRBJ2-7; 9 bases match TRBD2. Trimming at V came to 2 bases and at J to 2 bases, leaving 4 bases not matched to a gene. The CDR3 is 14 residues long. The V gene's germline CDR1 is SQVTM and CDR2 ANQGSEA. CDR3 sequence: CSVEFSSGTYEQYF. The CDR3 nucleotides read TGCAGCGTTGAATTCTCTAGCGGGACCTACGAGCAGTACTTC.

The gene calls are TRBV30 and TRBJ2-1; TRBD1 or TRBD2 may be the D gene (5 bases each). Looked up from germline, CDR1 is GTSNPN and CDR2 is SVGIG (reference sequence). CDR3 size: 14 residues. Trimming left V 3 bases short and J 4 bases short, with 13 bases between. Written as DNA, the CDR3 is TGTGCCTGGAGCCCGGGGCTCCCGTACAATGAGCAGTTCTTC. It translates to CAWSPGLPYNEQFF.

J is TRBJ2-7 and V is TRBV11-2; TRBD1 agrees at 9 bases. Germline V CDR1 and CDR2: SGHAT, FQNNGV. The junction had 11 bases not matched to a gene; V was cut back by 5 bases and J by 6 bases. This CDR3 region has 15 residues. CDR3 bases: TGTGCCAGCAGCCCCGGGACAGGGATAACGGGCGAGCAGTACTTC. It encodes CASSPGTGITGEQYF.

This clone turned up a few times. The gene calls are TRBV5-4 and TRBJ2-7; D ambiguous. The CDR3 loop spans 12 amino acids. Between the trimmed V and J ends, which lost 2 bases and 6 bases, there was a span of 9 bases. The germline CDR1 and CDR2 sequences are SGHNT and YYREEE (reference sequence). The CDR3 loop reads CASSFYRSEQYF. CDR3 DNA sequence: TGTGCCAGCAGCTTTTATAGAAGCGAGCAGTACTTC.

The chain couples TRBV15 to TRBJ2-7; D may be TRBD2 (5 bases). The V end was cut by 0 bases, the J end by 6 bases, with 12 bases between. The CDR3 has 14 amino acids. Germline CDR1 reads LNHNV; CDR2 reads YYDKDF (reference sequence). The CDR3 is CATSRDLALREQYF. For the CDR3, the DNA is TGTGCCACCAGCAGAGATCTAGCTCTCCGCGAGCAGTACTTC.